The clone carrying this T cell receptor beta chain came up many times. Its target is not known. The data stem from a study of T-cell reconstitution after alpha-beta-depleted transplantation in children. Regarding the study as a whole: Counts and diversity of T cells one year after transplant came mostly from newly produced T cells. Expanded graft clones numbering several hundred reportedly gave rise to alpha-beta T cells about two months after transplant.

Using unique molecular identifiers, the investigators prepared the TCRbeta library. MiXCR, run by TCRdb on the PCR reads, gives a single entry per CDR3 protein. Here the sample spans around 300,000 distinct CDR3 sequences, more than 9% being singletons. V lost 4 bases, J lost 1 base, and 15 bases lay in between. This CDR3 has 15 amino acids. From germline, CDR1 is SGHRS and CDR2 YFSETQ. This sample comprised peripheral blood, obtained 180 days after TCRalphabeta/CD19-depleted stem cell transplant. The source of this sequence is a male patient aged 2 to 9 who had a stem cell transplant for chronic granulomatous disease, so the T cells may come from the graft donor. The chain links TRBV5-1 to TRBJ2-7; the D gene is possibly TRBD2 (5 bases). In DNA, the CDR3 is TGCGCCAGCAGCCCGGAAGGAGGCAGGTCCTACGAGCAGTACTTC. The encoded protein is CASSPEGGRSYEQYF.